These 26 T cell receptor beta chains originate from one sample sequenced in a study of spatial heterogeneity in lung cancer. Findings of the study overall: Within tumors, counts of expanded alpha and beta TCRs tracked tumor mutation counts.

MiXCR, applied by TCRdb to the 5' RACE reads, yields one record per CDR3 protein. The sample contains 25,000 to 30,000 distinct CDR3 sequences, approximately 7.7% of which appear only once. No antigen is known for these receptors. Time point specified: sample taken at primary tumor resection. Sequenced here: lung tumor tissue, sampled at surgery. These receptor sequences come from a male donor with early-stage non-small cell lung cancer.

This clonotype was picked up many times. The V call is TRBV5-1, the J call TRBJ1-1; D is ambiguous. The V gene lost 0 bases and the J gene lost 1 base, with 13 bases spanning the gap. The CDR3 spans 16 residues. Germline V gene lookup returns CDR1 SGHRS and CDR2 YFSETQ. Written as DNA, the CDR3 is TGCGCCAGCAGCTTGGAATCCCGCCGGGGGAACACTGAAGCTTTCTTT. This sequence encodes CASSLESRRGNTEAFF.

This clonotype was counted ten times or more. The V call is TRBV7-2, the J call TRBJ1-4, with D possibly TRBD1 on 6 matching bases. V dropped 8 bases and J dropped 8 bases, with 9 bases sitting between them. CDR1 SGHTA and CDR2 FQGNSA come from the germline V gene. CDR3 length: 11 amino acids. The CDR3 spells CASGGREKLFF. CDR3 nucleotides: TGTGCCAGCGGGGGGCGCGAAAAACTGTTTTTT. Variable domain in full (rest from reference TRBV7-2 and TRBJ1-4): GAGVSQSPSNKVTEKGKDVELRCDPISGHTALYWYRQSLGQGLEFLIYFQGNSAPDKSGLPSDRFSAERTGGSVSTLTIQRTQQEDSAVYLCASGGREKLFFGSGTQLSVL.

In this sample, this clonotype turned up a few times. V usage is TRBV6-6 and J usage is TRBJ2-6; D remains ambiguous. Looked up from germline, CDR1 is MNHNY and CDR2 is SVGAGI (reference sequence). The CDR3 has 15 residues. V was pared by 2 bases and J by 2 bases, with 7 bases between. Here the CDR3 DNA reads TGTGCCAGCAGTTACCTGGGAACTGGGGCCAACGTCCTGACTTTC. This gives the protein CASSYLGTGANVLTF.

In this sample, this clonotype turned up many times. The V call is TRBV27, the J call TRBJ1-4; TRBD1 matches at 9 bases. V gave up 6 bases and J gave up 4 bases; unmatched junction bases: 9. This CDR3 has 16 amino acids. CDR1 MNHEY and CDR2 SMNVEV come from the germline V gene (reference sequence). CDR3 nucleotides: TGTGCCAGCAGAACGGGACAGGGCCTGAGTAATGAAAAACTGTTTTTT. This gives the protein CASRTGQGLSNEKLFF.

This clonotype was recorded many times. The CDR3 coding sequence is TGTGCCAGCAGCTTGGGGGCAGGTTACGAGCAGTACTTC. This codes for CASSLGAGYEQYF. This sequence joins TRBV5-6 and TRBJ2-7, with unresolved D. Looked up from germline, CDR1 is SGHDT and CDR2 is YYEEEE. Trimming removed 0 bases from V and 4 bases from J, with 8 bases in between. This CDR3 has 13 amino acids.

This clonotype came up many times. This rearrangement joins TRBV7-2 to TRBJ1-6; D remains ambiguous. The CDR3 length is 15 residues. V was trimmed by 5 bases and J by 4 bases, leaving 12 bases between them. Germline values: CDR1 SGHTA, CDR2 FQGNSA. CDR3 in DNA: TGTGCCAGCAGCCGTTCCGGAGTATATAATTCACCCCTCCACTTT. Its protein is CASSRSGVYNSPLHF.

The chain is built from TRBV7-2 and TRBJ2-3, with TRBD2 as a possible D gene (5 bases). The ends were cut back, 1 base at V and 2 bases at J, with 7 bases in the middle. Germline loops: CDR1 SGHTA, CDR2 FQGNSA. CDR3 length equals 14 residues. CDR3 in amino acids: CASSLEAATDTQYF. CDR3 in DNA: TGTGCCAGCAGCTTAGAAGCGGCCACAGATACGCAGTATTTT.

This clonotype was detected many times. The chain combines TRBV6-6 with TRBJ2-7; D may be TRBD1 (6 bases). The CDR3 runs 11 residues. CDR1 is MNHNY, CDR2 SVGAGI, per germline (reference sequence). V shed 8 bases and J shed 4 bases, with 9 bases lying between them. The CDR3 coding sequence is TGTGCCAGCCTGGGGGCATACGAGCAGTACTTC. This gives the protein CASLGAYEQYF.

This clonotype was found many times. This chain connects TRBV20-1 to TRBJ2-2; D is undetermined. The V end was cut by 3 bases, the J end by 3 bases, with 11 bases between. The CDR3 totals 14 residues. Germline CDR1 is DFQATT and CDR2 is SNEGSKA (reference sequence). The CDR3 here is CSASRVEYTGELFF. CDR3 in DNA: TGCAGTGCTAGCCGGGTCGAATACACCGGGGAGCTGTTTTTT.

The chain combines TRBV20-1 with TRBJ1-5, with a possible D match to TRBD1 (6 bases). V gave up 4 bases and J gave up 3 bases, with 19 bases separating them. CDR3 length: 16 amino acids. Germline V lookup: CDR1 DFQATT, CDR2 SNEGSKA (reference sequence). CDR3 nucleotides: TGCAGTGCTAAACCCCAACAGGGTGGAGTCAATCAGCCCCAGCATTTT. It codes for CSAKPQQGGVNQPQHF.

This clonotype was counted between two and nine times. This sequence joins TRBV2 and TRBJ2-7, with D uncertain. Per germline, CDR1 SNHLY and CDR2 FYNNEI. The CDR3 spans 12 residues. V was trimmed by 6 bases and J by 5 bases, leaving 11 bases between them. The CDR3 spells CASRTDQDEQYF. The DNA for the CDR3 is TGTGCCAGCAGGACGGACCAGGACGAGCAGTACTTC.

This clonotype was seen many times. The genes are TRBV29-1 and TRBJ2-2, with D possibly TRBD2 on 6 matching bases. This CDR3 is 14 amino acids long. Germline values: CDR1 SQVTM, CDR2 ANQGSEA. Trimming stripped 3 bases from V and 5 bases from J, with 13 bases between. The CDR3 is CSVDPNRGTGELFF. The CDR3 bases are TGCAGCGTTGATCCCAATCGGGGGACCGGGGAGCTGTTTTTT.

This clonotype occurred many times. The V and J genes are TRBV4-1 and TRBJ2-1; a possible D gene is TRBD2 (6 bases). The CDR3 is made up of 14 amino acids. CDR1 is MGHRA, CDR2 YSYEKL, per germline. Deletions cut 3 bases from V and 3 bases from J, with 9 bases between. In DNA, the CDR3 is TGCGCCAGCAGCCACCGGGACTTCTACAATGAGCAGTTCTTC. Translated, it gives CASSHRDFYNEQFF.

This chain connects TRBV19 to TRBJ2-3; D gene uncertain. V lost 1 base to trimming and J lost 5 bases, with 1 base between them. The CDR3 runs 11 residues. Germline CDR1 is LNHDA and CDR2 is SQIVND (reference sequence). CDR3 in amino acids: CASSIGDTQYF. CDR3 nucleotide sequence: TGTGCCAGTAGTATAGGAGATACGCAGTATTTT.

This clonotype was detected many times. V and J are TRBV12-3 or TRBV12-4 and TRBJ2-6, with 11 nucleotides matching TRBD1. The CDR3 is 18 amino acids. Unmatched junction bases numbered 5, after V lost 2 bases and J lost 2 bases. CDR3 DNA sequence: TGTGCCAGCAGTTTAAGGGACAGGGGGTTCCCTGGGGCCAACGTCCTGACTTTC. This gives the protein CASSLRDRGFPGANVLTF.

This sequence joins TRBV18 and TRBJ1-1; 8 bases fit TRBD1. Germline lookup yields CDR1 KGHSH and CDR2 LQKENI. V shed 6 bases, J shed 7 bases, and the junction held 10 bases outside the gene matches. The CDR3 is made up of 14 amino acids. CDR3 residues: CASSPTGDGLEAFF. The CDR3 DNA follows: TGTGCCAGCTCGCCGACAGGGGATGGGCTTGAAGCTTTCTTT.

The chain uses TRBV5-6 and TRBJ2-3; 9 bases line up with TRBD1. CDR3 length: 14 amino acids. After removal of 3 bases from V and 1 base from J, the junction contained 0 bases not matched to a gene. Germline CDR1 SGHDT, CDR2 YYEEEE. In DNA, the CDR3 is TGTGCCAGCAGCTGGGACAGGGGCACAGATACGCAGTATTTT. It yields the protein CASSWDRGTDTQYF.

This clonotype was observed at least ten times. V usage is TRBV5-1 and J usage is TRBJ2-2; D might be TRBD1 or TRBD2, each matching 7 bases. Trimming took off 7 bases at V and 4 bases at J, with 29 bases between the two ends. CDR1 is SGHRS and CDR2 is YFSETQ in the germline V gene. CDR3 length: 19 amino acids. This chain's CDR3 is CASGRGAPATGWTTGELFF. In nucleotides, the CDR3 is TGCGCCAGCGGGAGGGGGGCTCCCGCGACAGGGTGGACCACCGGGGAGCTGTTTTTT.

This clonotype came up many times. The rearrangement uses TRBV4-1 and TRBJ2-3, with TRBD2 matching over 11 bases. The CDR3 extends over 19 amino acids. V was pared by 1 base and J by 2 bases, with 11 bases of the junction left unmatched. Germline V lookup: CDR1 MGHRA, CDR2 YSYEKL. CDR3 region: CASSQGASGGSSLTDTQYF. DNA of the CDR3: TGCGCCAGCAGCCAAGGAGCTAGCGGGGGGTCCAGCCTCACAGATACGCAGTATTTT.

This clonotype was seen many times. The CDR3 region has the DNA TGTGCCAGCAGTTTGGGACTAGCGGGGGGTACAGATACGCAGTATTTT. It translates to CASSLGLAGGTDTQYF. This chain connects TRBV28 to TRBJ2-3; TRBD2 agrees at 15 bases. The CDR3 extends over 16 amino acids. Germline values: CDR1 MDHEN, CDR2 SYDVKM. V lost 3 bases, J lost 3 bases, and 1 base stayed unmatched.

Only a few counts were recorded for this clonotype. The CDR3, as DNA: TGTGCCAGCAGCCCGGGACAGTTCAATCAGCCCCAGCATTTT. The encoded protein is CASSPGQFNQPQHF. This chain links TRBV12-3 or TRBV12-4 with TRBJ1-5, with 7 bases aligning to TRBD1. The length of the CDR3 is 14 residues. The junction had 5 bases not matched to a gene; V was cut back by 6 bases and J by 3 bases.

This clonotype was detected only a few times. The gene calls are TRBV5-1 and TRBJ1-1, with a tentative D call TRBD1 (6 bases). Germline CDR1 and CDR2: SGHRS and YFSETQ. The length of the CDR3 is 16 residues. Between the trimmed V and J ends, which lost 3 bases and 2 bases, there was a span of 17 bases. As DNA, the CDR3 is TGCGCCAGCAGCTGGGGGGACACACGAGTCAACACTGAAGCTTTCTTT. It is translated as CASSWGDTRVNTEAFF.

At least ten counts were recorded for this clonotype. The chain joins TRBV7-2 to TRBJ1-1, with 9 nucleotides matching TRBD1. This CDR3 spans 16 amino acids. Per germline, CDR1 SGHTA and CDR2 FQGNSA. The V segment lost 3 bases and the J segment 4 bases; nucleotides outside the gene matches: 9. In nucleotides, the CDR3 is TGTGCCAGCAGCTTGAGGCCTACGACAGGGGGCACTGAAGCTTTCTTT. It translates to CASSLRPTTGGTEAFF.

Concerning this clonotype itself: A much larger clonotype is one base distant, so this may be a read error. This chain connects TRBV12-3 or TRBV12-4 to TRBJ2-3, with D possibly matching TRBD2 (5 bases). Between the trimmed V and J ends, which lost 2 bases and 6 bases, there was a span of 12 bases. The CDR3 length is 14 residues. The CDR3 here is CASSLQSGGDTQYF. The CDR3, as DNA: TGTGCCAGCAGTTTACAATCGGGCGGGGATACGCAGTATTTT.

This clonotype was seen many times. This chain's CDR3 is CASSLFRGGGNSPLHF. In DNA, the CDR3 is TGTGCCAGCAGCCTATTTCGGGGAGGTGGTAATTCACCCCTCCACTTT. The V and J genes are TRBV3-1 and TRBJ1-6; D is undetermined. The germline V and J ends were trimmed by 4 bases and 6 bases, with 16 bases remaining between them. CDR1 LGHDT and CDR2 YNNKEL come from the germline V gene (reference sequence). The CDR3 is 16 amino acids.

This clonotype was seen many times. The chain is built from TRBV5-1 and TRBJ2-2; D is uncertain. This CDR3 comprises 12 residues. Germline V CDR1 and CDR2: SGHRS, YFSETQ. V was cut by 2 bases and J by 7 bases, with 6 bases left in between. This CDR3 reads CASSFPDGELFF. CDR3 bases: TGCGCCAGCAGCTTTCCTGACGGGGAGCTGTTTTTT. Together with reference TRBV5-1 and TRBJ2-2, the CDR3 gives the full variable domain: KAGVTQTPRYLIKTRGQQVTLSCSPISGHRSVSWYQQTPGQGLQFLFEYFSETQRNKGNFPGRFSGRQFSNSRSEMNVSTLELGDSALYLCASSFPDGELFFGEGSRLTVL.